A single TCR beta chain is shown here with its context. This entry is derived from a study of blood T cell repertoires in COVID-19. Overall study context: COVID-19 samples collected from the United States, Italy and Spain covered acute and convalescent phases. The cDNA or gDNA used as material had been derived from T cells, B-cell-depleted T cells, or PBMCs.

Original methodology: Estimates of nucleated cell counts were drawn from the amplification of reference gene primers. Libraries were prepared by immunoSEQ multiplex PCR; TCRdb keeps only in-frame clonotypes and omits some of them. The D gene and trimming were derived from the DNA, and the V and J assignments and clone size from that table. Here the sample spans about 120,000 clones, nearly 80% being singletons. The sequence derives from a woman aged 80 or older with active or convalescent COVID-19. Sequencing was performed on peripheral blood.

The CDR3 region is CASSRRDYEQYF. CDR3 bases: TGTGCCAGCAGCCGACGGGATTACGAGCAGTACTTC. This chain links TRBV5-6 with TRBJ2-7, with D possibly TRBD2 on 5 matching bases. The V gene lost 4 bases and the J gene lost 4 bases, with 9 bases spanning the gap. Germline CDR1 reads SGHDT; CDR2 reads YYEEEE. The CDR3 totals 12 residues.